The present T cell receptor beta chain was sequenced within a study of blood T cell repertoires in COVID-19. For the study at large: Italy, Spain and the United States were the sources of the convalescent and acute COVID-19 samples.

The CDR3 loop spans 14 amino acids. V lost 5 bases, J lost 5 bases, and 15 bases lay in between. In germline, CDR1 is SGHTA, CDR2 FQGTGA. In the source study's methods: Reference gene primer amplification gave nucleated cell count estimates. The repertoire was sequenced with immunoSEQ multiplex PCR; TCRdb's copy has only in-frame clones and lacks some. V and J calls and clone size are as listed in that table; D and trimming were resolved from the DNA. The sample carries 180,000 or so clones, about 85% recorded once. Material for sequencing was peripheral blood. This clonotype originated in a man aged 55 to 70 who had recovered from COVID-19. The chain employs TRBV7-3 and TRBJ1-1, with D perhaps matching TRBD1 (6 bases). In nucleotides, the CDR3 is TGTGCCAGCAGCCAGGGGTCGTCAGGGACTGAAGCTTTCTTT. Translation: CASSQGSSGTEAFF.